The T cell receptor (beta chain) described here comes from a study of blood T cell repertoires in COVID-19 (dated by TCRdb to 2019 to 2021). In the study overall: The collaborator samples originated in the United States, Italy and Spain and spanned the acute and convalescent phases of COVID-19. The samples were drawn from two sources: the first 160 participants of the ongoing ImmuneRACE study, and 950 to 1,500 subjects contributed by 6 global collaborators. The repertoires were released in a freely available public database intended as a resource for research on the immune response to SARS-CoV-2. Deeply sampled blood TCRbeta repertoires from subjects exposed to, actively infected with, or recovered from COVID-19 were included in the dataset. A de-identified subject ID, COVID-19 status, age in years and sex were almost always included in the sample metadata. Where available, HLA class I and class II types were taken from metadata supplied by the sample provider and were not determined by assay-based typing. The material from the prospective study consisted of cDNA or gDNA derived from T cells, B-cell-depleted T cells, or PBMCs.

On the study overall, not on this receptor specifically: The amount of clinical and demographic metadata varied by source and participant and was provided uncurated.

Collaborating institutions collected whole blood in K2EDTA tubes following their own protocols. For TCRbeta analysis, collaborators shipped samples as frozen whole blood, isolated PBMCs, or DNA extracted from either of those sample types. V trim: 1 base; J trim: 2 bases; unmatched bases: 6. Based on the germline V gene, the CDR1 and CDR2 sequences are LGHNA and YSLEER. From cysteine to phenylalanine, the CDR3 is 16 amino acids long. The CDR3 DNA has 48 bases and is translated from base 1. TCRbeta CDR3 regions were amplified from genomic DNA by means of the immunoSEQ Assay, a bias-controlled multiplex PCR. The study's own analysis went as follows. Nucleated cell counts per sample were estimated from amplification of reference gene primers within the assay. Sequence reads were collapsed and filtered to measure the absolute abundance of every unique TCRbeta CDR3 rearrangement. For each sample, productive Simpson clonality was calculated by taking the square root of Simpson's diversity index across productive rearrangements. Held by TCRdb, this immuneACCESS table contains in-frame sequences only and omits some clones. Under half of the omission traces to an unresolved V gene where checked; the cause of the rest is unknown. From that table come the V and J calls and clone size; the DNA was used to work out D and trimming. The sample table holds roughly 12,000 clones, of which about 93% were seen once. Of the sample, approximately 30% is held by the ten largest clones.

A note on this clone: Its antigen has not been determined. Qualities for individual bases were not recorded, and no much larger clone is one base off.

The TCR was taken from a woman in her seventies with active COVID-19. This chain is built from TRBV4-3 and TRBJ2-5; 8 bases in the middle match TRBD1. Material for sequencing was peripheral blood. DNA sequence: TGCGCCAGCAGCCAAGGTCAGGGGGCAGGGCAAGAGACCCAGTACTTC. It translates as CASSQGQGAGQETQYF.